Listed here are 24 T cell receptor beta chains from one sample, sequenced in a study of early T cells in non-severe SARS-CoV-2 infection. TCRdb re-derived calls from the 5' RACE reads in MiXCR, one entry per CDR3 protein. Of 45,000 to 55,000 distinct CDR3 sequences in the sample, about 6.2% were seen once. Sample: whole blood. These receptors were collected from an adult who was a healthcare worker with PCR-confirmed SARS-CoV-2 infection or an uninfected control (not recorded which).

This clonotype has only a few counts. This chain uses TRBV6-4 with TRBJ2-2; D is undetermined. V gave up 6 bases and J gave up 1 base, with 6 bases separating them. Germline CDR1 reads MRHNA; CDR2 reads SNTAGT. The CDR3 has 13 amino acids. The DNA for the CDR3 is TGTGCCAGCAGCGCCGGGAACACCGGGGAGCTGTTTTTT. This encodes CASSAGNTGELFF.

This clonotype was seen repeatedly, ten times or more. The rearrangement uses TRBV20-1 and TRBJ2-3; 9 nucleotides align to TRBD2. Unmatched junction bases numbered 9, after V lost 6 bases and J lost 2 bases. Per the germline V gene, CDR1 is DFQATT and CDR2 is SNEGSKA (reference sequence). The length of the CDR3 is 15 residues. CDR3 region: CSASIAGEFTDTQYF. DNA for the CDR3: TGCAGTGCCAGTATAGCGGGGGAGTTCACAGATACGCAGTATTTT.

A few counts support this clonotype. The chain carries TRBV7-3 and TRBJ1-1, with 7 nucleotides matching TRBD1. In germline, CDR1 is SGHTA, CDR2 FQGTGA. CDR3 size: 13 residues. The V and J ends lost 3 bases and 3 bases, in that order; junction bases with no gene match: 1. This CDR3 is CASSFTGDTEAFF. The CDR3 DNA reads TGTGCCAGCAGCTTTACAGGGGACACTGAAGCTTTCTTT.

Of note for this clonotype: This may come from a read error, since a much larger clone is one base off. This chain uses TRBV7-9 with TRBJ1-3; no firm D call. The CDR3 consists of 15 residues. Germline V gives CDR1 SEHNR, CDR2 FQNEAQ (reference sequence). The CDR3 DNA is TGTGCCGGCAGCTTAGGAACCGGGACTGGAAACACCATATATTTT. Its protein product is CAGSLGTGTGNTIYF. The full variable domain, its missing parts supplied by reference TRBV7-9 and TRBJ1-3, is DTGVSQNPRHKITKRGQNVTFRCDPISEHNRLYWYRQTLGQGPEFLTYFQNEAQLEKSRLLSDRFSAERPKGSFSTLEIQRTEQGDSAMYLCAGSLGTGTGNTIYFGEGSWLTVV.

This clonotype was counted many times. CDR3 protein: CSVVMVAGGYEQYF. The CDR3 nucleotides are TGCAGCGTTGTCATGGTGGCAGGGGGCTACGAGCAGTACTTC. This sequence joins TRBV29-1 and TRBJ2-7; the match to TRBD1 covers 7 bases. The junction had 9 bases not matched to a gene; V was cut back by 4 bases and J by 3 bases. This CDR3 comprises 14 residues. Germline CDR1 reads SQVTM; CDR2 reads ANQGSEA.

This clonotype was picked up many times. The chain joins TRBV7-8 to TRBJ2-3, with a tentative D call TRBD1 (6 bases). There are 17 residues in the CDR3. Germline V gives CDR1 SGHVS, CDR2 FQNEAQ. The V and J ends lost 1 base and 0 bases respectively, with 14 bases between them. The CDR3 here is CASSLGRTVPSTDTQYF. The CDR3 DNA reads TGTGCCAGCAGCTTAGGTAGGACAGTCCCGAGCACAGATACGCAGTATTTT.

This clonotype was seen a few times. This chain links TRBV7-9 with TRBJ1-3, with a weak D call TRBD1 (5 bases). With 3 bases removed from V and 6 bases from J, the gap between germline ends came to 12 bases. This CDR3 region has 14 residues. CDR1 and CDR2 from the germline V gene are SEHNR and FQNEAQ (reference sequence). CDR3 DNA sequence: TGTGCCAGCAGCTTGAAGGGGCCAGAAAACACCATATATTTT. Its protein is CASSLKGPENTIYF. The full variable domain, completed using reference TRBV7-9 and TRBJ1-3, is DTGVSQNPRHKITKRGQNVTFRCDPISEHNRLYWYRQTLGQGPEFLTYFQNEAQLEKSRLLSDRFSAERPKGSFSTLEIQRTEQGDSAMYLCASSLKGPENTIYFGEGSWLTVV.

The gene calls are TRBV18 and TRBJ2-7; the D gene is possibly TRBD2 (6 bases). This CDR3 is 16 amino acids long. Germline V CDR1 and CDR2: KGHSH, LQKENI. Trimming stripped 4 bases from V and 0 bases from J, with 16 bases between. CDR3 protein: CASSLGTETSSYEQYF. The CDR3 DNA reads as TGTGCCAGCTCACTGGGGACTGAAACCAGCTCCTACGAGCAGTACTTC.

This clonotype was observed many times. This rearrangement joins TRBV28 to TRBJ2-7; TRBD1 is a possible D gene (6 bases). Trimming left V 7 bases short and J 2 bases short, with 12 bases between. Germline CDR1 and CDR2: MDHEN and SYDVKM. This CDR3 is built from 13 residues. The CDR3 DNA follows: TGTGCCAGCAAAGTGACAGGAACCTACGAGCAGTACTTC. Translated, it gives CASKVTGTYEQYF.

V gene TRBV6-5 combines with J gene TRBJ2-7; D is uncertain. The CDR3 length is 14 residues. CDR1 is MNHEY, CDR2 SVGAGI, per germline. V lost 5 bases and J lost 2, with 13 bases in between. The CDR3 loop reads CASSLEDGTYEQYF. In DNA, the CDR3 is TGTGCCAGCAGTCTCGAGGACGGAACCTACGAGCAGTACTTC.

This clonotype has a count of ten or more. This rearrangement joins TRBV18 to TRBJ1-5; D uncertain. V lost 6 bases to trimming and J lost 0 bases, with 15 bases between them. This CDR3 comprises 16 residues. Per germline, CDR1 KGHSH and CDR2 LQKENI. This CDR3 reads CASSEFGRYSNQPQHF. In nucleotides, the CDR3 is TGTGCCAGCTCCGAGTTCGGCAGATATAGCAATCAGCCCCAGCATTTT.

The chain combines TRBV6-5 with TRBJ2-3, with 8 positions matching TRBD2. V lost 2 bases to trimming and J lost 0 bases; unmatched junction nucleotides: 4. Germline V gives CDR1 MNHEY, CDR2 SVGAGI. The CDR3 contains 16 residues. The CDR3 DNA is TGTGCCAGCAGTTACCGGGCGGGGGGCAGCACAGATACGCAGTATTTT. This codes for CASSYRAGGSTDTQYF.

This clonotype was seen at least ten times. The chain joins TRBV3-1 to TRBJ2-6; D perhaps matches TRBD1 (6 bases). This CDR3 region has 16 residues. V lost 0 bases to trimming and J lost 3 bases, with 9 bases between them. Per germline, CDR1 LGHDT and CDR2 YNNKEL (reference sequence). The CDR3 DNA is TGTGCCAGCAGCCAAGATCAGGGGTATGGGGCCAACGTCCTGACTTTC. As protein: CASSQDQGYGANVLTF. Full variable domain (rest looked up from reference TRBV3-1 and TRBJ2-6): DTAVSQTPKYLVTQMGNDKSIKCEQNLGHDTMYWYKQDSKKFLKIMFSYNNKELIINETVPNRFSPKSPDKAHLNLHINSLELGDSAVYFCASSQDQGYGANVLTFGAGSRLTVL.

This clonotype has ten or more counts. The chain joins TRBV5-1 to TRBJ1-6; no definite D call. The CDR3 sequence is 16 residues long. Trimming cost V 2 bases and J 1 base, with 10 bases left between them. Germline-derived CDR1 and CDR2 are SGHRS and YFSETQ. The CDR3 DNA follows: TGCGCCAGCAGCTTAACCAGGTCGTCCTATAATTCACCCCTCCACTTT. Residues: CASSLTRSSYNSPLHF.

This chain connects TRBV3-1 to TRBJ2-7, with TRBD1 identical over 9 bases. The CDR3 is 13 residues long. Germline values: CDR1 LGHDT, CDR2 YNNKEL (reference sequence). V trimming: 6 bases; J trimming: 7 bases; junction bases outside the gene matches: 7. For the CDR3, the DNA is TGTGCCAGCAGACTTCGACAGGGGGGGGAGCAGTACTTC. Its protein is CASRLRQGGEQYF.

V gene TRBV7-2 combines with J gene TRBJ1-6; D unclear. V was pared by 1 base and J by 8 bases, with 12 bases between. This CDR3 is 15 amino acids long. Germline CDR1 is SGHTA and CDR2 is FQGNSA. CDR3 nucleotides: TGTGCCAGCAGCTTAGAGGTCGGCAGTTATTCACCCCTCCACTTT. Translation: CASSLEVGSYSPLHF.

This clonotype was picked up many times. The CDR3 DNA reads as TGTGCCAGCAGCCGACAGACCACCGGGGAGCTGTTTTTT. It encodes CASSRQTTGELFF. The J gene is TRBJ2-2, the V gene TRBV7-6, with D perhaps TRBD1 (5 bases). Trimming took off 5 bases at V and 4 bases at J, with 8 bases between the two ends. Germline CDR1 SGHVS, CDR2 FNYEAQ. This CDR3 comprises 13 residues.

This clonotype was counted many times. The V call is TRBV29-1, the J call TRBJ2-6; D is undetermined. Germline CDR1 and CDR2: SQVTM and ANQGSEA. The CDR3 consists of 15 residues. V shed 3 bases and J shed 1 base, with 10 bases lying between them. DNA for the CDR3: TGCAGCGTTGAGTTCTCCGTGTCTGGGGCCAACGTCCTGACTTTC. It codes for CSVEFSVSGANVLTF.

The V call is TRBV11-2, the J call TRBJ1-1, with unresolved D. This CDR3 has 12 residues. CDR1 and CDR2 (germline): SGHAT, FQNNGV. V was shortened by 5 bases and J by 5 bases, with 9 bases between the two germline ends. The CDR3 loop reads CASSHPETEAFF. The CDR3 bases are TGTGCCAGCAGCCATCCAGAGACTGAAGCTTTCTTT. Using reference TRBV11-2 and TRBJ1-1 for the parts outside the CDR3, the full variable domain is EAGVAQSPRYKIIEKRQSVAFWCNPISGHATLYWYQQILGQGPKLLIQFQNNGVVDDSQLPKDRFSAERLKGVDSTLKIQPAKLEDSAVYLCASSHPETEAFFGQGTRLTVV.

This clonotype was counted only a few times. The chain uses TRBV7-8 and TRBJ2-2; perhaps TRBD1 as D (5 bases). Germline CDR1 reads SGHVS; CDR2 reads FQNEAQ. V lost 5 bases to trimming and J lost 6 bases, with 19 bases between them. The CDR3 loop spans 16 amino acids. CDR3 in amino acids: CASSNSRVLGAGELFF. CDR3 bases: TGTGCCAGCAGCAATTCCAGGGTTTTAGGAGCCGGGGAGCTGTTTTTT.

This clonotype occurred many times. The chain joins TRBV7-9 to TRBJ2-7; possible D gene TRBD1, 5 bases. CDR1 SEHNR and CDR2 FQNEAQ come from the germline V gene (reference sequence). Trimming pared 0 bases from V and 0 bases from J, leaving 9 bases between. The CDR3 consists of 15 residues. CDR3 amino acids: CASSLAARVSYEQYF. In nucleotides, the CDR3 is TGTGCCAGCAGCTTAGCGGCCAGGGTCTCCTACGAGCAGTACTTC. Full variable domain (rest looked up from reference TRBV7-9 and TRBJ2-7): DTGVSQNPRHKITKRGQNVTFRCDPISEHNRLYWYRQTLGQGPEFLTYFQNEAQLEKSRLLSDRFSAERPKGSFSTLEIQRTEQGDSAMYLCASSLAARVSYEQYFGPGTRLTVT.

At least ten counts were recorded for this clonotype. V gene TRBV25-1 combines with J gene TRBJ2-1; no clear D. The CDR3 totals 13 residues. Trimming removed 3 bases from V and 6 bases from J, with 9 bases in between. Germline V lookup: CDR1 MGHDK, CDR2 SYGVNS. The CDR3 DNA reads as TGTGCCAGCAGTGAGCCCGTAGTCAATGAGCAGTTCTTC. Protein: CASSEPVVNEQFF. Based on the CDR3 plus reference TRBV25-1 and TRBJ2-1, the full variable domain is EADIYQTPRYLVIGTGKKITLECSQTMGHDKMYWYQQDPGMELHLIHYSYGVNSTEKGDLSSESTVSRIRTEHFPLTLESARPSHTSQYLCASSEPVVNEQFFGPGTRLTVL.

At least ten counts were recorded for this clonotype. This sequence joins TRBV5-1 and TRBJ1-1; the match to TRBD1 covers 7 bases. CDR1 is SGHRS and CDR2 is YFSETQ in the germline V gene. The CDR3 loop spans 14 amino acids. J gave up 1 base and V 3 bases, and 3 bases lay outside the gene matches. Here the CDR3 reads CASSYGTANTEAFF. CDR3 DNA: TGCGCCAGCAGCTACGGGACAGCGAACACTGAAGCTTTCTTT.

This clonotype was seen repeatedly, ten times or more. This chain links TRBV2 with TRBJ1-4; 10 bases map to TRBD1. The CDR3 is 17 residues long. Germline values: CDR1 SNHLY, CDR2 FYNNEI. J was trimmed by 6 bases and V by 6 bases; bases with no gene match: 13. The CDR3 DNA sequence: TGTGCCAGCAGGAGGGCGAGACAGGGGGCGAGTTATGAAAAACTGTTTTTT. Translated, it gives CASRRARQGASYEKLFF.